A selection of T cell receptor beta chains follows, all from one sample in a study of blood T cell repertoires in COVID-19. Assay: immunoSEQ multiplex PCR; the TCRdb copy retains only in-frame clones and omits some. The sample records 250,000 to 350,000 clones, around 89% being singletons. Sequencing was performed on PBMCs or T cells enriched from blood (not recorded which). The origin of the receptors is a young woman who had recovered from COVID-19. Both conserved end residues are trimmed from each CDR3.

v_call cdr3_length cdr3_aa
TRBV12-3/TRBV12-4 10 ASRRDSYEQY
TRBV11-2 15 ASSNLVRLDRYTEAF
TRBV5-1 12 ASSSSGGNTEAF
TRBV6-5 12 ASSYSQGNTEAF
TRBV9 12 ASTRTGGDYGYT
TRBV29-1 11 SVSKGEYTEAF
TRBV5-1 14 ASSLGQGFSDEKLF
TRBV5-6 12 ASSSGRTGIEQY
TRBV9 13 ASSDRVGTPYGYT
TRBV18 11 ASSQGHKETQY
TRBV7-7 14 ASSLGTLRGSYEQY
TRBV6-4 12 ASSLEEGSAEQY
TRBV5-1 15 ASSLGTSPAGTDTQY
TRBV5-1 13 ASSWGQGGSYEQY
TRBV6-1 15 ASSEEGGRGWGSPLH
TRBV9 12 ASSVARQEHGYT
TRBV5-4 15 ASSSGLAGADTDTQY
TRBV7-9 10 ASSLGGQEAF
TRBV11-2 14 ASSKGARAPSYEQY
TRBV6-5 9 ASSLPGQMH
TRBV28 12 ASSRTGSNQPQH
TRBV11-2 11 ASSLGRNQPQH
TRBV7-9 12 ASSSQGMGAEAF
TRBV5-1 14 ASSLTWVLEDTEAF
TRBV19 10 ASSAPHDTQY
TRBV6-5 13 ASSYSRGIASPLH
TRBV29-1 11 SVQVEFNSPLH
TRBV2 12 ASNLGGGSQPQH
TRBV5-4 14 ASTTAATGGIDGYT
TRBV28 12 ASRHEVRSSPLH
TRBV27 13 ASSPGGARDSPLH
TRBV29-1 16 SVVPPGQGEVRSYEQY
TRBV3-1/TRBV3-2 15 ASSQDEALAGGETQY
TRBV11-2 13 ASSYEGLAKNIQY
TRBV7-9 15 ASSLKMSDRGGEKLF
TRBV9 12 ASSGGQGSYEQY
TRBV5-6 13 ASSLAGGSNQPQH
TRBV28 13 ASSGTGGGVDGYT
TRBV24-1 13 ATSDPGQPNTEAF
TRBV2 11 ASRGQGGHGYT
TRBV24-1 15 ATSDAPGTGSTDTQY
TRBV10-3 12 AISSGGARGELF
TRBV5-1 14 ASSEGVQGSGNTIY
TRBV9 10 ASSAAGEVLF
TRBV2 12 ASSEGRLNTEAF